A selection of T cell receptor beta chains follows, all from one sample in a study of shared clonotypes between healthy human individuals. Measured with immunoSEQ multiplex PCR; TCRdb has only the in-frame clones, and not every one. Of around 2.1 million clones in the sample, roughly 91% were seen once. The specimen sequenced was naive CD8+ T cells from PBMCs. These receptors all come from a man aged 18 to 29 in good health. Some clones in this sample may be carry-over from other donors' samples. Both conserved end residues are part of each CDR3. D genes are given only for firm matches. The size entry is marked missing in some rows and otherwise reads once, few, many or a size class.

TRBV27	NA	NA	TRBJ1-1	CASSLGNPNTEAFF	TGTGCCAGCAGTTTAGGGAATCCAAACACTGAAGCTTTCTTT
TRBV6-5	NA	TRBD1	TRBJ2-2	CASSNRGTGELFF	TGTGCCAGCAGTAACAGGGGGACCGGGGAGCTGTTTTTT
TRBV5-6	NA	NA	TRBJ2-5	CASSLEVSPGTQYF	TGTGCCAGCAGCTTGGAGGTCAGTCCGGGGACCCAGTACTTC
TRBV27	NA	TRBD2	TRBJ2-1	CASITREGHNEQFF	TGTGCCAGCATAACGAGGGAGGGCCACAATGAGCAGTTCTTC
TRBV30	NA	NA	TRBJ2-7	CACPGTSTYEQYF	TGTGCCTGCCCCGGGACATCCACTTACGAGCAGTACTTC
TRBV27	NA	NA	TRBJ2-1	CASSLPGSYNEQFF	TGTGCCAGCAGTTTACCGGGCAGCTACAATGAGCAGTTCTTC
TRBV7-2	NA	NA	TRBJ2-3	CASSLVRRFKGAVDTQYF	TGTGCCAGCAGCTTAGTGAGAAGGTTCAAAGGGGCCGTAGATACGCAGTATTTT
TRBV7-9	NA	NA	TRBJ2-7	CAGSLASYYEQYF	TGTGCCGGCAGCTTAGCGAGTTATTACGAGCAGTACTTC
TRBV9	NA	TRBD1	TRBJ1-2	CASSATPTGGSGYTF	TGTGCCAGCAGTGCCACCCCGACAGGGGGGTCCGGCTACACCTTC
TRBV7-9	NA	NA	TRBJ2-4	CASSLGSGIQYF	TGTGCCAGCAGCTTAGGTTCCGGCATTCAGTACTTC
TRBV27	NA	NA	TRBJ2-2	CASSARTSTGRTGELFF	TGTGCCAGCAGTGCCCGGACATCTACTGGACGAACCGGGGAGCTGTTTTTT
TRBV7-6	NA	TRBD2	TRBJ2-3	CASSVMTSGSTDTQYF	TGTGCCAGCAGCGTAATGACTAGCGGGAGCACAGATACGCAGTATTTT
TRBV5-6	NA	NA	TRBJ2-5	CASSPRGQTQYF	TGTGCCAGCAGCCCCAGGGGCCAGACCCAGTACTTC
TRBV27	NA	TRBD1	TRBJ2-5	CASSMDRGRETQYF	TGTGCCAGCAGTATGGACAGGGGACGAGAGACCCAGTACTTC
TRBV10-1	NA	NA	TRBJ2-1	CASSVRGEDEQFF	TGCGCCAGCAGTGTGCGGGGCGAAGATGAGCAGTTCTTC
TRBV25-1	NA	NA	TRBJ1-3	CASREAGLPGNTIYF	TGTGCCAGCAGGGAGGCCGGTCTACCTGGAAACACCATATATTTT
TRBV2	NA	NA	TRBJ1-2	CASSEVGGPANYGYTF	TGTGCCAGCAGTGAAGTGGGCGGGCCAGCTAACTATGGCTACACCTTC
TRBV5-4	NA	TRBD2	TRBJ2-7	CASSARLADYEQYF	TGTGCCAGCAGCGCCAGACTAGCGGACTACGAGCAGTACTTC
TRBV9	NA	TRBD2	TRBJ2-7	CASSVSSGGPPYEQYF	TGTGCCAGCAGCGTCAGTAGCGGGGGTCCTCCCTACGAGCAGTACTTC
TRBV11-2	NA	TRBD1	TRBJ2-7	CASSFSQGAIYEQYF	TGTGCCAGCAGCTTTTCCCAGGGGGCCATCTACGAGCAGTACTTC
TRBV11-2	once	TRBD1	TRBJ1-2	CASSSRTGGLSGYTF	TGTGCCAGCAGCTCTCGAACAGGGGGGCTTAGTGGCTACACCTTC
TRBV27	NA	TRBD2	TRBJ2-7	CASSFQLADVSYEQYF	TGTGCCAGCAGTTTCCAACTAGCGGACGTCTCCTACGAGCAGTACTTC
TRBV27	NA	NA	TRBJ2-1	CASSSAGEQFF	TGTGCCAGCAGTTCAGCGGGTGAGCAGTTCTTC
TRBV6-5	NA	NA	TRBJ1-1	CASSYSVGPNTEAFF	TGTGCCAGCAGTTACTCAGTCGGGCCGAACACTGAAGCTTTCTTT
TRBV7-8	NA	NA	TRBJ1-3	CASIPADFSGNTIYF	TGTGCCAGCATCCCGGCCGACTTCTCTGGAAACACCATATATTTT
TRBV11-2	NA	NA	TRBJ2-2	CASSERGQNTGELFF	TGTGCCAGCAGCGAGAGGGGACAGAACACCGGGGAGCTGTTTTTT
TRBV19	NA	TRBD2	TRBJ2-7	CASSIRTSGSYEQYF	TGTGCCAGTAGTATTCGGACTAGCGGGTCCTACGAGCAGTACTTC
TRBV7-9	NA	TRBD2	TRBJ2-7	CASSLAGTNYEQYF	TGTGCCAGCAGCTTAGCTGGGACTAACTACGAGCAGTACTTC
TRBV28	NA	TRBD1	TRBJ2-7	CASSSGQVTQQYF	TGTGCCAGCAGTTCGGGACAGGTTACGCAGCAGTACTTC
TRBV19	NA	NA	TRBJ2-7	CASSISLSSYEQYF	TGTGCCAGTAGTATAAGCCTCAGCTCCTACGAGCAGTACTTC
TRBV7-6	NA	TRBD2	TRBJ2-7	CASSLETRGRTSGDEQYF	TGTGCCAGCAGCTTAGAAACAAGGGGGCGGACTAGCGGCGACGAGCAGTACTTC
TRBV6-5	NA	NA	TRBJ2-7	CASHRGRSFSYEQYF	TGTGCCAGCCATCGAGGTCGGTCCTTCTCCTACGAGCAGTACTTC
TRBV10-3	NA	NA	TRBJ2-1	CAISVSSGYGDEQFF	TGTGCCATCAGTGTAAGCAGCGGTTACGGGGATGAGCAGTTCTTC